Listed below are T cell receptor beta chains from one sample, sequenced in a study of shared clonotypes between healthy human individuals. Produced via immunoSEQ multiplex PCR; TCRdb's table is partial and in-frame only. The sample contains some 1 million clones, roughly 70% of which appear only once. Material: memory CD4+ T cells sorted from blood. The source of these receptors is a man between 18 and 35 years old in good health. Both conserved end residues are part of each CDR3. The D gene is left open where the match is weak. Size tells how often a clone was seen (once, few, many) or the class of an expanded clone, and some rows leave it out.

abundance: -
j_gene: TRBJ2-3
v_gene: TRBV2
d_gene: -
CDR3nt: TGTGCCAGCAAGTACACAGATACGCAGTATTTT
CDR3aa: CASKYTDTQYF

abundance: -
j_gene: TRBJ1-3
v_gene: TRBV5-6
d_gene: -
CDR3nt: TGTGCCAGCAGCTTTTATAGCTCTGGAAACACCATATATTTT
CDR3aa: CASSFYSSGNTIYF

abundance: once
j_gene: TRBJ1-2
v_gene: TRBV7-9
d_gene: -
CDR3nt: TGTGCCAGCAGCTGGGACGGAAGCTATGGCTACACCTTC
CDR3aa: CASSWDGSYGYTF

abundance: -
j_gene: TRBJ1-6
v_gene: TRBV6-1
d_gene: TRBD1
CDR3nt: TGTGCCAGCAGACACAGGGGAGGGGATTCACCCCTCCACTTT
CDR3aa: CASRHRGGDSPLHF

abundance: many
j_gene: TRBJ2-5
v_gene: TRBV30
d_gene: -
CDR3nt: TGTGCCTGGAGTGTCGATGGGTACGGGACCCAGTACTTC
CDR3aa: CAWSVDGYGTQYF

abundance: -
j_gene: TRBJ2-1
v_gene: TRBV29-1
d_gene: -
CDR3nt: TGCAGCACCTCTGGCGGGGGCCAGGCCTACAATGAGCAGTTCTTC
CDR3aa: CSTSGGGQAYNEQFF

abundance: -
j_gene: TRBJ2-1
v_gene: TRBV2
d_gene: TRBD1
CDR3nt: TGTGCCAGCTTATGGGGACAGGGGGCAGGGGAGCAGTTCTTC
CDR3aa: CASLWGQGAGEQFF

abundance: -
j_gene: TRBJ1-5
v_gene: TRBV19
d_gene: -
CDR3nt: TGTGCCAGTAAGCTGACAGGAGATGGGGGGCCCCAGCATTTT
CDR3aa: CASKLTGDGGPQHF

abundance: -
j_gene: TRBJ1-1
v_gene: TRBV6-1
d_gene: -
CDR3nt: TGTGCCAGCAGTCGTTTAATGGTGGGTAACACTGAAGCTTTCTTT
CDR3aa: CASSRLMVGNTEAFF

abundance: -
j_gene: TRBJ2-5
v_gene: TRBV6-1
d_gene: TRBD2
CDR3nt: TGTGCCAGCAGTGTGTTACTGGGAGGGCAAGAGACCCAGTACTTC
CDR3aa: CASSVLLGGQETQYF

abundance: -
j_gene: TRBJ2-2
v_gene: TRBV5-1
d_gene: TRBD1
CDR3nt: TGCGCCAGCAGCTTGGAGGGACAGGGAGTCACCGGGGAGCTGTTTTTT
CDR3aa: CASSLEGQGVTGELFF

abundance: once
j_gene: TRBJ1-4
v_gene: TRBV6-5
d_gene: TRBD1
CDR3nt: TGTGCCAGCAGGCCCCAGGGGGCAGCGGAAAAACTGTTTTTT
CDR3aa: CASRPQGAAEKLFF

abundance: -
j_gene: TRBJ2-1
v_gene: TRBV11-2
d_gene: -
CDR3nt: TGTGCCAGCAGCAAGATGTACGGGGAGCAGTTCTTC
CDR3aa: CASSKMYGEQFF

abundance: -
j_gene: TRBJ2-3
v_gene: TRBV5-1
d_gene: TRBD2
CDR3nt: TGCGCCAGCAGCTATTTGGTAGCGGGAGGGACAGATACGCAGTATTTT
CDR3aa: CASSYLVAGGTDTQYF

abundance: -
j_gene: TRBJ2-5
v_gene: TRBV6-1
d_gene: TRBD2
CDR3nt: TGTGCCAGCAGGCGGGAGACTGGGACCCAGTACTTC
CDR3aa: CASRRETGTQYF

abundance: few
j_gene: TRBJ2-1
v_gene: TRBV11-2
d_gene: TRBD2
CDR3nt: TGTGCCAGCAGCCCCTGGCGGGAGGGCCCCAATGAGCAGTTCTTC
CDR3aa: CASSPWREGPNEQFF

abundance: -
j_gene: TRBJ2-5
v_gene: TRBV5-6
d_gene: TRBD1
CDR3nt: TGTGCCAGCAGCTTGTTGGGGACAGGGGTCCAAGAGACCCAGTACTTC
CDR3aa: CASSLLGTGVQETQYF

abundance: -
j_gene: TRBJ2-7
v_gene: TRBV15
d_gene: TRBD2
CDR3nt: TGTGCCACCAGCAGGAGCGGGGGGTTCTCCTACGAGCAGTACTTC
CDR3aa: CATSRSGGFSYEQYF

abundance: -
j_gene: TRBJ1-4
v_gene: TRBV6-1
d_gene: -
CDR3nt: TGTGCCAGCAGTAGCTGGGAGTCGAGGGGCGAAAAACTGTTTTTT
CDR3aa: CASSSWESRGEKLFF

abundance: -
j_gene: TRBJ2-1
v_gene: TRBV29-1
d_gene: -
CDR3nt: TGCAGCGCCCACAGGAACAATGAGCAGTTCTTC
CDR3aa: CSAHRNNEQFF

abundance: few
j_gene: TRBJ1-3
v_gene: TRBV9
d_gene: -
CDR3nt: TGTGCCAGCAGCGTAGGACAGCAAGGAAACACCATATATTTT
CDR3aa: CASSVGQQGNTIYF

abundance: -
j_gene: TRBJ1-1
v_gene: TRBV5-1
d_gene: -
CDR3nt: TGCGCCAGCAGCTTTCGAGAACAGGGAAGCGAAGCTTTCTTT
CDR3aa: CASSFREQGSEAFF

abundance: -
j_gene: TRBJ1-4
v_gene: TRBV7-2
d_gene: TRBD1
CDR3nt: TGTGCCAGCAGCTATACAGGGGGTTCTTCTGAAAAACTGTTTTTT
CDR3aa: CASSYTGGSSEKLFF

abundance: -
j_gene: TRBJ1-1
v_gene: TRBV18
d_gene: TRBD1
CDR3nt: TGTGCCAGCTCCCCCCAGGGGGCAAACGCTGAAGCTTTCTTT
CDR3aa: CASSPQGANAEAFF

abundance: -
j_gene: TRBJ2-1
v_gene: TRBV2
d_gene: TRBD1
CDR3nt: TGTGCCAGCAGTCGGGACAGGGGGGGCAATGAGCAGTTCTTC
CDR3aa: CASSRDRGGNEQFF

abundance: -
j_gene: TRBJ1-2
v_gene: TRBV13
d_gene: -
CDR3nt: TGTGCCAGCAGCCGAAATACCGCGGGCTACACCTTC
CDR3aa: CASSRNTAGYTF

abundance: -
j_gene: TRBJ1-2
v_gene: TRBV11-2
d_gene: TRBD1
CDR3nt: TGTGCCAGCAGCCAGGGACAGGCTAACTATGGCTACACCTTC
CDR3aa: CASSQGQANYGYTF

abundance: -
j_gene: TRBJ1-2
v_gene: TRBV28
d_gene: TRBD1
CDR3nt: TGTGCCAGCTGTCCCGGGACAGGGTTCTATGGCTACACCTTC
CDR3aa: CASCPGTGFYGYTF

abundance: -
j_gene: TRBJ1-2
v_gene: TRBV11-1
d_gene: -
CDR3nt: TGTGCCAGCAGCCTGGGTATCGGCTATGGCTACACCTTC
CDR3aa: CASSLGIGYGYTF

abundance: -
j_gene: TRBJ2-7
v_gene: TRBV28
d_gene: TRBD1
CDR3nt: TGTGCCAGCTTCGGGACAGGGGCGCGGGCCTCCTCCTACGAGCAGTACTTC
CDR3aa: CASFGTGARASSYEQYF

abundance: -
j_gene: TRBJ2-3
v_gene: TRBV5-6
d_gene: -
CDR3nt: TGTGCCAGCAGCTTCGATAGCGGACCTAGCACAGATACGCAGTATTTT
CDR3aa: CASSFDSGPSTDTQYF

abundance: -
j_gene: TRBJ2-7
v_gene: TRBV5-1
d_gene: -
CDR3nt: TGCGCCAGCAGCCAGATTAGTGAAGGTACCTACGAGCAGTACTTC
CDR3aa: CASSQISEGTYEQYF

abundance: -
j_gene: TRBJ2-1
v_gene: TRBV11-2
d_gene: -
CDR3nt: TGTGCCAGCAGCCTCGGGCGGGGCTACAATGAGCAGTTCTTC
CDR3aa: CASSLGRGYNEQFF

abundance: few
j_gene: TRBJ1-4
v_gene: TRBV19
d_gene: -
CDR3nt: TGTGCCAGCGGGACCCCGGGGAGAGAAAAACTGTTTTTT
CDR3aa: CASGTPGREKLFF

abundance: -
j_gene: TRBJ2-7
v_gene: TRBV5-1
d_gene: -
CDR3nt: TGCGCCAGCAGGGGAGGCGCCTACGAGCAGTACTTC
CDR3aa: CASRGGAYEQYF

abundance: once
j_gene: TRBJ2-1
v_gene: TRBV2
d_gene: -
CDR3nt: TGTGCCAGCAGTCCGGGGTCTGGGCGAAATGAGCAGTTCTTC
CDR3aa: CASSPGSGRNEQFF

abundance: -
j_gene: TRBJ2-2
v_gene: TRBV14
d_gene: -
CDR3nt: TGTGCCAGCAGCCAGGTGGAAAACACCGGGGAGCTGTTTTTT
CDR3aa: CASSQVENTGELFF

abundance: -
j_gene: TRBJ2-3
v_gene: TRBV19
d_gene: -
CDR3nt: TGTGCCAGCTGCCCACGAGGCGGAGCCCTCACAGATACGCAGTATTTT
CDR3aa: CASCPRGGALTDTQYF

abundance: -
j_gene: TRBJ2-1
v_gene: TRBV4-3
d_gene: -
CDR3nt: TGCGCCAGCAGCCGCAGCAATGAGCAGTTCTTC
CDR3aa: CASSRSNEQFF

abundance: -
j_gene: TRBJ2-7
v_gene: TRBV7-9
d_gene: TRBD1
CDR3nt: TGTGCCAGCAGCCCAGGGGGCGCGTCGTACGAGCAGTACTTC
CDR3aa: CASSPGGASYEQYF

abundance: -
j_gene: TRBJ2-7
v_gene: TRBV5-1
d_gene: -
CDR3nt: TGCGCCAGCAGCTTGGGGCCAGGGGGGCACGAGCAGTACTTC
CDR3aa: CASSLGPGGHEQYF

abundance: -
j_gene: TRBJ1-2
v_gene: TRBV28
d_gene: TRBD1
CDR3nt: TGTGCCAGCAGGGGTGAAGGGGACAGGGGGGTAGGCGGCTACACCTTC
CDR3aa: CASRGEGDRGVGGYTF

abundance: -
j_gene: TRBJ1-5
v_gene: TRBV6-1
d_gene: TRBD1
CDR3nt: TGTGCCAGCAAAAGGACAGGTCTAAGGGATCAGCCCCAGCATTTT
CDR3aa: CASKRTGLRDQPQHF

abundance: -
j_gene: TRBJ2-5
v_gene: TRBV5-4
d_gene: -
CDR3nt: TGTGCCAGCAGCTTTGGAAACAAGTACCAAGAGACCCAGTACTTC
CDR3aa: CASSFGNKYQETQYF

abundance: once
j_gene: TRBJ2-3
v_gene: TRBV7-2
d_gene: TRBD2
CDR3nt: TGTGCCAGCAGCTTAGGGACTAGCGCAGATACGCAGTATTTT
CDR3aa: CASSLGTSADTQYF

abundance: once
j_gene: TRBJ2-7
v_gene: TRBV7-2
d_gene: TRBD2
CDR3nt: TGTGCCAGCAGCTACCGGACTAGCGGGAGCCCTGCCTACGAGCAGTACTTC
CDR3aa: CASSYRTSGSPAYEQYF

abundance: -
j_gene: TRBJ1-6
v_gene: TRBV6-5
d_gene: -
CDR3nt: TGTGCCAGCAGCTTCGGACAGTATAATTCACCCCTCCACTTT
CDR3aa: CASSFGQYNSPLHF

abundance: -
j_gene: TRBJ2-1
v_gene: TRBV9
d_gene: -
CDR3nt: TGTGCCAGCAGTAAGGACGCTTACTCCTACAATGAGCAGTTCTTC
CDR3aa: CASSKDAYSYNEQFF

abundance: -
j_gene: TRBJ2-5
v_gene: TRBV28
d_gene: -
CDR3nt: TGTGCCAGCAGTTTCCTCGAGACCCAGTACTTC
CDR3aa: CASSFLETQYF

abundance: -
j_gene: TRBJ2-7
v_gene: TRBV5-4
d_gene: TRBD1
CDR3nt: TGTGCCAGCAGCAACAGAATCGGAACAGGGGGGATAAGCTCCTACGAGCAGTACTTC
CDR3aa: CASSNRIGTGGISSYEQYF

abundance: few
j_gene: TRBJ2-5
v_gene: TRBV6-5
d_gene: TRBD2
CDR3nt: TGTGCCAGCAGGGGACTAGCGGGGGAAAAAGGGACCCAGTACTTC
CDR3aa: CASRGLAGEKGTQYF